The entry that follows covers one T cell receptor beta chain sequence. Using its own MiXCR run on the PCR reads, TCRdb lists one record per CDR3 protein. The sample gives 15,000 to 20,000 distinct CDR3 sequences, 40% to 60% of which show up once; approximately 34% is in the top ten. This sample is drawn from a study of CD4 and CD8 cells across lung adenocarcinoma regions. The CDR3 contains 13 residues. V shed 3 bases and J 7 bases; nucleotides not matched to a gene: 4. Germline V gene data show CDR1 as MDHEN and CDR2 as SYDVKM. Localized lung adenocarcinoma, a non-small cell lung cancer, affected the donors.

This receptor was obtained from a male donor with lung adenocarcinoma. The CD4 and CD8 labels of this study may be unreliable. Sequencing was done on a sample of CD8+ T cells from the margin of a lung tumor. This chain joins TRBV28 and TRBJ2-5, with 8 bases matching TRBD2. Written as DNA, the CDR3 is TGTGCCAGCAGTTTCAGCGGGAGCGGGACCCAGTACTTC. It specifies CASSFSGSGTQYF.